This entry describes one TCR beta chain. It may be a read error: a sequence one base away is much more abundant. The source of the sample is a study of blood T cells in healthy people across ages. A second PCR, run for roughly 7 to 12 cycles, used a sample-barcoded 5' primer plus a J-beta primer mix. TCRdb reanalysed the 5' RACE reads using MiXCR and keeps one entry per CDR3 protein. Among approximately 810,000 distinct CDR3 sequences listed, more than 25% were seen once. CDR1 and CDR2 (germline): DFQATT, SNEGSKA (reference sequence). Trimming pared 4 bases from V and 11 bases from J, leaving 20 bases between. The CDR3 loop spans 13 amino acids.

The source of this sequence is an elderly woman in good health. Source material: blood. The chain uses TRBV20-1 and TRBJ2-5; D is unclear. Here the CDR3 DNA reads TGCAGTGCTAAGGCAAGGGTGACCTACGGGCAGTACTTC. Amino acid sequence: CSAKARVTYGQYF.